The subject of this entry is one T cell receptor (beta chain). This sample is drawn from a study of blood T cell repertoires in COVID-19. Study-wide context: Researchers got acute and convalescent COVID-19 samples from the United States, Italy and Spain.

Original methodology: Reference gene primers were amplified, and this amplification served to estimate nucleated cell counts. This table comes from immunoSEQ multiplex PCR, and its TCRdb copy is limited to in-frame clones, with some not included. V, J and clone size derive from that table, while D and trimming were established from the DNA sequence. This sample has approximately 190,000 clones, with around 86% found just once. Germline assignment: CDR1 LNHDA and CDR2 SQIVND (reference sequence). This CDR3 spans 14 amino acids. The J segment lost 9 bases and the V segment lost 3 bases, leaving 5 bases of the junction unmatched.

The source material was peripheral blood. This rearrangement joins TRBV19 to TRBJ2-1; the match to TRBD1 covers 10 bases. This TCR came from a woman in her 40s with acute or convalescent COVID-19. CDR3 amino acids: CASSMGQGIGEQFF. The CDR3 nucleotides read TGTGCCAGTAGTATGGGACAGGGGATCGGTGAGCAGTTCTTC.